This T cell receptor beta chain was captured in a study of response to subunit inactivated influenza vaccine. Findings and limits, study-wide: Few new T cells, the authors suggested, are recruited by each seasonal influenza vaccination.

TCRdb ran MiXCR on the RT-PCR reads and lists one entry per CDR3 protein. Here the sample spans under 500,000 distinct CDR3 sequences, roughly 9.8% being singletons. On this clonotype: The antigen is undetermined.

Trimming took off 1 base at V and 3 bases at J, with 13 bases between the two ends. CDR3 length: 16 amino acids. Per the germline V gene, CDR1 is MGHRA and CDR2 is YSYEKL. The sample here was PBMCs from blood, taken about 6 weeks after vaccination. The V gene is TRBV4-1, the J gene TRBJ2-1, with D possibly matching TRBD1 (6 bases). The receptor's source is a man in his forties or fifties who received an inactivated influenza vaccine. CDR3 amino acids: CASSQVQGIHYNEQFF. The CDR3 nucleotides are TGCGCCAGCAGCCAAGTACAGGGAATTCACTACAATGAGCAGTTCTTC.